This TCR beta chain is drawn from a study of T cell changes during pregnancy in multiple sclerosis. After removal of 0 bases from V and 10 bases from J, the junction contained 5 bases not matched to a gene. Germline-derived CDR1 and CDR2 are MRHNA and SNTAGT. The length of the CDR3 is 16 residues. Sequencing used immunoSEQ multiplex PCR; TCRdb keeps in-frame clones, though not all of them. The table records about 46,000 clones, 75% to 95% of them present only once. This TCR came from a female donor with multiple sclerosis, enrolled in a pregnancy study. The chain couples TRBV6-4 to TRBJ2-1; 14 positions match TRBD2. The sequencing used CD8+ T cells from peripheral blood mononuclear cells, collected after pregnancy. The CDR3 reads CASSDSGLAGGGEQFF. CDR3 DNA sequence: TGTGCCAGCAGTGACTCCGGACTAGCGGGGGGCGGGGAGCAGTTCTTC.